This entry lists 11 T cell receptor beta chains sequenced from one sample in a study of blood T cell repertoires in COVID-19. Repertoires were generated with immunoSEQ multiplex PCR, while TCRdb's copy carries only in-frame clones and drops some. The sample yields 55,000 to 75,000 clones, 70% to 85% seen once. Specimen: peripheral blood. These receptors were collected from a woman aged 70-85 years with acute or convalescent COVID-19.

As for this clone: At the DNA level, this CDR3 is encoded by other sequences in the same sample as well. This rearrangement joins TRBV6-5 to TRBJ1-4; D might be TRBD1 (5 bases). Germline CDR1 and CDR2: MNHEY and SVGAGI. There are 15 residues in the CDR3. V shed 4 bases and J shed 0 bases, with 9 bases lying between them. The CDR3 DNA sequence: TGTGCCAGCAGTTCGGAAGGGGCAACTAATGAAAAACTGTTTTTT. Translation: CASSSEGATNEKLFF.

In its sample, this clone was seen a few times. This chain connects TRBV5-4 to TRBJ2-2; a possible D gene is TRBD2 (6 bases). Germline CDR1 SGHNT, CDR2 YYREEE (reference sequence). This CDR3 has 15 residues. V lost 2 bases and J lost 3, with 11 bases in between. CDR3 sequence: CASSFSGDYTGELFF. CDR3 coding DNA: TGTGCCAGCAGCTTCTCGGGGGACTACACCGGGGAGCTGTTTTTT.

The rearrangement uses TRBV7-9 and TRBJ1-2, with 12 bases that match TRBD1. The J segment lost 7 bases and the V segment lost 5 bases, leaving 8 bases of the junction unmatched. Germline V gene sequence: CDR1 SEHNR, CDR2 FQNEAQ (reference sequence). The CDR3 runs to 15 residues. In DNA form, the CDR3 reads TGTGCCAGCAGCGACCGGGACAGGGGGCTTGGTGGCTACACCTTC. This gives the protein CASSDRDRGLGGYTF.

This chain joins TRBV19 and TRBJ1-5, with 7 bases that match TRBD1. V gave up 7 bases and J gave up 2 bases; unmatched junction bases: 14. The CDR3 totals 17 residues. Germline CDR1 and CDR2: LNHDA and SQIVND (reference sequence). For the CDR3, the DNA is TGTGCCAGTAAGGTTCGGGACAGCACTACTGGCAATCAGCCCCAGCATTTT. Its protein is CASKVRDSTTGNQPQHF.

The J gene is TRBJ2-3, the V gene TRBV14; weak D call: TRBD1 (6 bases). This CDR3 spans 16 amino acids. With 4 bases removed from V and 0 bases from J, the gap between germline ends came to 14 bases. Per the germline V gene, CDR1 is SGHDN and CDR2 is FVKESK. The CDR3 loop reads CASSRQGHLSTDTQYF. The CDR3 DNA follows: TGTGCCAGCAGCCGCCAGGGACACCTAAGCACAGATACGCAGTATTTT. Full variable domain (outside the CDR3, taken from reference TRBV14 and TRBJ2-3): EAGVTQFPSHSVIEKGQTVTLRCDPISGHDNLYWYRRVMGKEIKFLLHFVKESKQDESGMPNNRFLAERTGGTYSTLKVQPAELEDSGVYFCASSRQGHLSTDTQYFGPGTRLTVL.

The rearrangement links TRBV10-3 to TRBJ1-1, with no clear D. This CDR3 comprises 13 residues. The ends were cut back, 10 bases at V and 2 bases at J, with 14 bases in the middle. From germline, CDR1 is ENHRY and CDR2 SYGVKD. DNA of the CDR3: TGTGCCACAGAACCCCTTCGAAACACTGAAGCTTTCTTT. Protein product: CATEPLRNTEAFF.

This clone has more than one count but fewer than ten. CDR3 nucleotide sequence: TGTGCCAGCAGCCAAGAAGGACTAGCGGGGGGGCTTACGAACGAGCAGTACTTC. Protein: CASSQEGLAGGLTNEQYF. The chain is built from TRBV3-1 (or the pseudogene TRBV3-2) and TRBJ2-7; TRBD2 matches 15 bases. After removal of 0 bases from V and 5 bases from J, the junction contained 8 bases not matched to a gene. The CDR3 is 18 amino acids. Germline CDR1 and CDR2: LGHDT and YNNKEL (reference sequence).

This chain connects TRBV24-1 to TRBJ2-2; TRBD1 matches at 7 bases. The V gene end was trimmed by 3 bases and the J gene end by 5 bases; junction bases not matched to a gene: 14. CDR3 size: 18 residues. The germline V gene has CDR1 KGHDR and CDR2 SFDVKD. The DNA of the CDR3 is TGTGCCACCAGTGATCACCTTACAGGGGAGTGGAGGACCGGGGAGCTGTTTTTT. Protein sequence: CATSDHLTGEWRTGELFF.

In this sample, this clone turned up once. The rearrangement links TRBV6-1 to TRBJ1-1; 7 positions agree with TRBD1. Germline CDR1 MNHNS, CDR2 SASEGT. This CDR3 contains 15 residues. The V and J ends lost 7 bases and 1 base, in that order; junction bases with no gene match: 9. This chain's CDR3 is CASTSQGGPNTEAFF. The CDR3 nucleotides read TGTGCCAGCACCTCCCAGGGGGGACCGAACACTGAAGCTTTCTTT.

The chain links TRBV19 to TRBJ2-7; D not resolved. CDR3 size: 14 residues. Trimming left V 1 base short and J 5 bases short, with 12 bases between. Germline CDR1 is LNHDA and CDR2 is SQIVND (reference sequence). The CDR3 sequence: CASSIGPSSNEQYF. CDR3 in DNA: TGTGCCAGTAGTATAGGCCCCAGTAGCAACGAGCAGTACTTC.

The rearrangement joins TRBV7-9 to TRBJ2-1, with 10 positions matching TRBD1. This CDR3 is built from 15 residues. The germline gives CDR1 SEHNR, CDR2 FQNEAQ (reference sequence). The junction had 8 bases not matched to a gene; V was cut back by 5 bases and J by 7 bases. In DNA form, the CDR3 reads TGTGCCAGCAGCGTCGGGACAGGGGTCAGGAATGAGCAGTTCTTC. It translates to CASSVGTGVRNEQFF. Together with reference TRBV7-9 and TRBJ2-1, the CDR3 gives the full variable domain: DTGVSQNPRHKITKRGQNVTFRCDPISEHNRLYWYRQTLGQGPEFLTYFQNEAQLEKSRLLSDRFSAERPKGSFSTLEIQRTEQGDSAMYLCASSVGTGVRNEQFFGPGTRLTVL.